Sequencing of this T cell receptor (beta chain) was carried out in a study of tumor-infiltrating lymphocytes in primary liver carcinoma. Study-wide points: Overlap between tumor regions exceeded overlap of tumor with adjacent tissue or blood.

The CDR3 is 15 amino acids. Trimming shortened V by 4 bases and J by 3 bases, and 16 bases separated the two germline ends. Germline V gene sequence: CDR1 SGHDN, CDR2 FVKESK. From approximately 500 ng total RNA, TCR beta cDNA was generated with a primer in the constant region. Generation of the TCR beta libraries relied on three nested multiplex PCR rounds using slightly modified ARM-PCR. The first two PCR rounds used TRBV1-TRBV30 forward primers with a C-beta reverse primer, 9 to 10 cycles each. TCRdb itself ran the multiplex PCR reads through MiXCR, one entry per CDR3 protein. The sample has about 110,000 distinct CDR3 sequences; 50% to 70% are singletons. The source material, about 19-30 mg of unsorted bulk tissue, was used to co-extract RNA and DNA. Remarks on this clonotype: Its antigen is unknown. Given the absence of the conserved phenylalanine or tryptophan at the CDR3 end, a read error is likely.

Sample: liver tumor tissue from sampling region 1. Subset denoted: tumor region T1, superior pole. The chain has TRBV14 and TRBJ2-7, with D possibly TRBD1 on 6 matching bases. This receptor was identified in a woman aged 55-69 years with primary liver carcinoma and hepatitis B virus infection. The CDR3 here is CASSLTAGQHYEQYY. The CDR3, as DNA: TGTGCCAGCAGCCTAACAGCCGGACAGCACTACGAGCAGTACTAC.